This T cell receptor (beta chain) is from a study of cytomegalovirus exposure and HLA in healthy donors. For the study at large: Both the approximately 130 validation repertoires and the 600 to 700 first-cohort repertoires used the same platform, as reported by a later analysis.

For this clone: Its specificity is not known.

Study-wide results and caveats: Overall, around 160 TCR beta chains were annotated as cytomegalovirus-associated.

This CDR3 contains 14 residues. Trimming took 2 bases from V and 3 from J, leaving 10 bases between them. CDR1 SGHTA and CDR2 FQGTGA come from the germline V gene. Measured with immunoSEQ multiplex PCR; TCRdb has only the in-frame clones, and not every one. The table shows 50,000 or so clones, with around 90% occurring only once. V usage is TRBV7-3 and J usage is TRBJ1-1, with D unclear. The TCR originated in a woman younger than 30 in good health and CMV-seropositive. The specimen was PBMCs. The DNA of the CDR3 is TGTGCCAGCAGCTTATGGCCGAGGGACACTGAAGCTTTCTTT. Translating it yields CASSLWPRDTEAFF.